These 31 T cell receptor beta chains share one sample of origin, sequenced in a study of cytomegalovirus exposure and HLA in healthy donors. PCR amplification relied on 60 Vbeta primers (plus 13 Jbeta primers). Profiling relied on immunoSEQ multiplex PCR, and the TCRdb table lists in-frame clones only, not all of them. This sample has about 150,000 clones; 76% occur once, and the top ten carry around 3.1%. Sequencing input: PBMCs. The receptors here all came from a man aged 35 to 55 in good health and CMV-seronegative.

The chain combines TRBV13 with TRBJ1-3; D ambiguous. The CDR3 has 17 residues. The germline gives CDR1 PRHDT, CDR2 FYEKMQ (reference sequence). Trimming took 4 bases from V and 0 from J, leaving 16 bases between them. The CDR3 DNA is TGTGCCAGCAGCTCCAGGAGGCAGGCCAGCTCTGGAAACACCATATATTTT. The encoded protein is CASSSRRQASSGNTIYF.

This clone was seen only a few times. This chain uses TRBV7-2 with TRBJ2-5, with a weak D call TRBD1 (6 bases). There are 15 residues in the CDR3. Germline V gene data show CDR1 as SGHTA and CDR2 as FQGNSA. V lost 1 base and J lost 0, with 9 bases in between. CDR3 in DNA: TGTGCCAGCAGCTTAGTAACAGGGTACCAAGAGACCCAGTACTTC. Protein: CASSLVTGYQETQYF.

J is TRBJ1-2 and V is TRBV28; 7 bases fit TRBD1. Germline CDR1 and CDR2: MDHEN and SYDVKM. The CDR3 runs to 14 residues. V shed 6 bases and J 7 bases; nucleotides not matched to a gene: 11. CDR3 protein: CASRIAQGLGGYTF. CDR3 DNA sequence: TGTGCCAGCAGAATAGCACAGGGGCTTGGTGGCTACACCTTC.

This chain links TRBV9 with TRBJ1-2; 10 bases match TRBD1. CDR1 SGDLS and CDR2 YYNGEE come from the germline V gene. The CDR3 is made up of 15 amino acids. V was pared by 3 bases and J by 5 bases, with 7 bases of the junction left unmatched. CDR3 sequence reads: CASSEGGQGWYGYTF. The CDR3 coding sequence is TGTGCCAGCAGCGAGGGGGGACAGGGGTGGTATGGCTACACCTTC. Together with reference TRBV9 and TRBJ1-2, the CDR3 gives the full variable domain: DSGVTQTPKHLITATGQRVTLRCSPRSGDLSVYWYQQSLDQGLQFLIQYYNGEERAKGNILERFSAQQFPDLHSELNLSSLELGDSALYFCASSEGGQGWYGYTFGSGTRLTVV.

The chain carries TRBV5-4 and TRBJ2-3, with D possibly TRBD2 on 5 matching bases. Trimming stripped 1 base from V and 6 bases from J, with 15 bases between. The CDR3 contains 15 residues. The germline V gene has CDR1 SGHNT and CDR2 YYREEE (reference sequence). The CDR3 loop reads CASSLRLDRGDTQYF. In nucleotides, the CDR3 is TGTGCCAGCAGCTTGAGGCTAGATAGAGGGGATACGCAGTATTTT.

CDR3 in amino acids: CASSLEQGAWSYGYTF. The CDR3 nucleotides read TGTGCCAGCAGCTTAGAACAGGGGGCGTGGAGCTATGGCTACACCTTC. The rearrangement links TRBV7-9 to TRBJ1-2; 9 bases align to TRBD1. The CDR3 sequence is 16 residues long. The trim removed 1 base at V and 4 bases at J, leaving 7 bases unmatched. CDR1 and CDR2 from the germline V gene are SEHNR and FQNEAQ (reference sequence).

This clone was picked up a small number of times. The chain uses TRBV29-1 and TRBJ2-7, with 7 bases fitting TRBD2. Germline V gene data show CDR1 as SQVTM and CDR2 as ANQGSEA. CDR3 length: 13 amino acids. V lost 6 bases, J lost 6 bases, and 11 bases stayed unmatched. CDR3 coding DNA: TGCAGCGTACCCGGACGGACTAGTACCGAGCAGTACTTC. This sequence encodes CSVPGRTSTEQYF.

This chain uses TRBV19 with TRBJ1-2; the D gene is possibly TRBD1 (6 bases). Between the trimmed V and J ends, which lost 5 bases and 5 bases, there was a span of 15 bases. Germline V CDR1 and CDR2: LNHDA, SQIVND (reference sequence). The CDR3 loop spans 14 amino acids. CDR3 sequence reads: CASSPQGQGYGYTF. In DNA, the CDR3 is TGTGCCAGTAGTCCGCAGGGACAAGGGTATGGCTACACCTTC. The entire variable domain, with the rest obtained from reference TRBV19 and TRBJ1-2, is as follows: DGGITQSPKYLFRKEGQNVTLSCEQNLNHDAMYWYRQDPGQGLRLIYYSQIVNDFQKGDIAEGYSVSREKKESFPLTVTSAQKNPTAFYLCASSPQGQGYGYTFGSGTRLTVV.

This clone appeared once. The V and J genes are TRBV19 and TRBJ2-2, with TRBD2 as a possible D gene (6 bases). The CDR3 has 15 amino acids. The germline CDR1 and CDR2 sequences are LNHDA and SQIVND (reference sequence). Deletions cut 6 bases from V and 2 bases from J, with 13 bases between. In DNA form, the CDR3 reads TGTGCCAGTAGCCCTATTAGCGGAAACACCGGGGAGCTGTTTTTT. It encodes CASSPISGNTGELFF.

In its sample, this clone was seen once. The V call is TRBV7-7, the J call TRBJ2-2; 7 bases are a match to TRBD1. CDR3 length: 13 residues. Germline V gene sequence: CDR1 SSHAT, CDR2 FNYEAQ (reference sequence). Trimming removed 5 bases from V and 6 bases from J; junction bases left unmatched: 3. CDR3 nucleotides: TGTGCCAGCAGCCCACAGGGGTCCGGGGAGCTGTTTTTT. It specifies CASSPQGSGELFF.

This rearrangement joins TRBV6-1 to TRBJ1-1; D is unresolved. Germline CDR1 is MNHNS and CDR2 is SASEGT. This CDR3 contains 15 residues. V lost 4 bases to trimming and J lost 0 bases, with 12 bases between them. CDR3 in DNA: TGTGCCAGCAGTGTATTAAATACTTTGAACACTGAAGCTTTCTTT. Amino acids: CASSVLNTLNTEAFF.

V and J are TRBV6-5 and TRBJ2-1, with 9 bases that match TRBD1. Germline CDR1 reads MNHEY; CDR2 reads SVGAGI. J lost 4 bases, V lost 6 bases, and 7 bases had no gene match. CDR3 length: 15 amino acids. The CDR3 here is CASSPGQGTYNEQFF. In DNA, the CDR3 is TGTGCCAGCAGCCCCGGACAGGGGACTTACAATGAGCAGTTCTTC.

This chain uses TRBV4-2 with TRBJ2-7, with 10 bases matching TRBD2. The CDR3 runs 16 residues. The germline CDR1 and CDR2 sequences are LGHNA and YNFKEQ. Trimming took 3 bases from V and 4 from J; bases not matched to a gene: 9. DNA of the CDR3: TGTGCCAGCAGCCAGGATATTAGCGGGAGGAGGTACGAGCAGTACTTC. Translation gives CASSQDISGRRYEQYF.

V is TRBV6-1 and J is TRBJ1-2; D is perhaps TRBD1 (6 bases). Trimming stripped 6 bases from V and 1 base from J, with 15 bases between. Looked up from germline, CDR1 is MNHNS and CDR2 is SASEGT. This CDR3 has 15 amino acids. This chain's CDR3 is CASSAGTNYNYGYTF. CDR3 in DNA: TGTGCCAGCAGCGCCGGGACAAACTATAACTATGGCTACACCTTC.

This clone was seen repeatedly, ten times or more. The chain uses TRBV4-1 and TRBJ1-3; unclear D gene. This CDR3 has 14 amino acids. In germline, CDR1 is MGHRA, CDR2 YSYEKL. V lost 1 base and J 2 bases, leaving 6 bases between the germline ends. As DNA, the CDR3 is TGCGCCAGCAGCCAAGGTCCCACTGGAAACACCATATATTTT. As protein: CASSQGPTGNTIYF.

The CDR3 protein is CATSGVDSREAFF. The CDR3 DNA follows: TGTGCCACCAGCGGGGTGGACAGTAGAGAAGCTTTCTTT. This chain connects TRBV15 to TRBJ1-1; tentatively, D is TRBD1 (6 bases). V was cut by 5 bases and J by 8 bases, with 15 bases left in between. Germline CDR1 reads LNHNV; CDR2 reads YYDKDF (reference sequence). This CDR3 is built from 13 residues. Drawing the rest from reference TRBV15 and TRBJ1-1, the complete variable domain is DAMVIQNPRYQVTQFGKPVTLSCSQTLNHNVMYWYQQKSSQAPKLLFHYYDKDFNNEADTPDNFQSRRPNTSFCFLDIRSPGLGDTAMYLCATSGVDSREAFFGQGTRLTVV.

The chain recombines TRBV30 with TRBJ2-5, with D unresolved. Trimming shortened V by 2 bases and J by 3 bases, and 4 bases separated the two germline ends. Germline CDR1 GTSNPN, CDR2 SVGIG (reference sequence). The CDR3 loop spans 11 amino acids. CDR3 DNA: TGTGCCTGGAGTCGAGAAGAGACCCAGTACTTC. This codes for CAWSREETQYF. The full variable domain, in which reference TRBV30 and TRBJ2-5 provide the parts outside the CDR3, is SQTIHQWPATLVQPVGSPLSLECTVEGTSNPNLYWYRQAAGRGLQLLFYSVGIGQISSEVPQNLSASRPQDRQFILSSKKLLLSDSGFYLCAWSREETQYFGPGTRLLVL.

This chain joins TRBV2 and TRBJ1-1, with D uncertain. Trimming removed 7 bases at V and 5 bases at J, with 14 bases between. Germline V gene sequence: CDR1 SNHLY, CDR2 FYNNEI. This CDR3 is 13 amino acids long. CDR3: CASTIQTGTEAFF. The DNA of the CDR3 is TGTGCCAGCACGATTCAAACCGGGACTGAAGCTTTCTTT.

This clone has just a few counts. The chain joins TRBV19 to TRBJ1-2; no firm D call. V was cut by 11 bases and J by 3 bases, with 7 bases left in between. Germline V lookup: CDR1 LNHDA, CDR2 SQIVND (reference sequence). There are 10 residues in the CDR3. CDR3 region: CASGDYGYTF. For the CDR3, the DNA is TGTGCCTCGGGAGACTATGGCTACACCTTC.

The CDR3 DNA reads TGTGCCAGCAGCTTAGGCGGACTAGAAAACGAGCAGTACTTC. Amino acid sequence: CASSLGGLENEQYF. This chain links TRBV7-2 with TRBJ2-7; 7 positions match TRBD2. Germline trimming cut 1 base from V and 5 bases from J; bases unmatched to any gene: 5. CDR1 is SGHTA, CDR2 FQGNSA, per germline. The CDR3 is 14 residues long.

This clone has just a few counts. This chain connects TRBV7-6 to TRBJ1-2, with D unresolved. Trimming pared 0 bases from V and 8 bases from J, leaving 10 bases between. The CDR3 contains 13 residues. Germline CDR1 SGHVS, CDR2 FNYEAQ. The CDR3 region has the DNA TGTGCCAGCAGCTTAGCGGAGGGAATCGGCTACACCTTC. Its protein product is CASSLAEGIGYTF. The whole variable domain, filled in from reference TRBV7-6 and TRBJ1-2, reads GAGVSQSPRYKVTKRGQDVALRCDPISGHVSLYWYRQALGQGPEFLTYFNYEAQQDKSGLPNDRFSAERPEGSISTLTIQRTEQRDSAMYRCASSLAEGIGYTFGSGTRLTVV.

The chain is built from TRBV7-9 and TRBJ1-1; D not certain. The V gene's germline CDR1 is SEHNR and CDR2 FQNEAQ (reference sequence). The germline V and J ends were trimmed by 3 bases and 8 bases, with 13 bases remaining between them. CDR3 size: 13 residues. The CDR3 sequence is CASSFQTYREAFF. For the CDR3, the DNA is TGTGCCAGCAGCTTCCAAACCTACAGAGAAGCTTTCTTT. The full variable domain, with the rest looked up from reference TRBV7-9 and TRBJ1-1, is DTGVSQNPRHKITKRGQNVTFRCDPISEHNRLYWYRQTLGQGPEFLTYFQNEAQLEKSRLLSDRFSAERPKGSFSTLEIQRTEQGDSAMYLCASSFQTYREAFFGQGTRLTVV.

This chain links TRBV7-3 with TRBJ2-3, with D perhaps TRBD2 (6 bases). The germline V gene has CDR1 SGHTA and CDR2 FQGTGA. The CDR3 sequence is 14 residues long. V dropped 5 bases and J dropped 6 bases, with 15 bases sitting between them. The CDR3: CASSPGAGPDTQYF. The CDR3 DNA follows: TGTGCCAGCAGCCCGGGCGCGGGACCCGATACGCAGTATTTT.

The V and J genes are TRBV28 and TRBJ2-7; TRBD2 matches at 11 bases. With V trimmed by 2 bases and J by 6 bases, 3 bases remained unmatched. The CDR3 has 14 residues. CDR1 is MDHEN and CDR2 is SYDVKM in the germline V gene. The CDR3 coding sequence is TGTGCCAGCAGTTTAGGTAGCGGGAGGGGCGAGCAGTACTTC. Its translation: CASSLGSGRGEQYF. Filled out from reference TRBV28 and TRBJ2-7, the complete variable domain reads DVKVTQSSRYLVKRTGEKVFLECVQDMDHENMFWYRQDPGLGLRLIYFSYDVKMKEKGDIPEGYSVSREKKERFSLILESASTNQTSMYLCASSLGSGRGEQYFGPGTRLTVT.

V and J are TRBV9 and TRBJ2-2, with 8 positions matching TRBD2. The CDR3 runs 16 residues. V lost 2 bases, J lost 6 bases, and 9 bases stayed unmatched. CDR1 is SGDLS, CDR2 YYNGEE, per germline. The CDR3 DNA is TGTGCCAGCAGCGTCAGCGGTAGCGGGACTTCCGGGGAGCTGTTTTTT. Residues: CASSVSGSGTSGELFF.

The chain uses TRBV6-5 and TRBJ1-4, with D tentatively TRBD1 (6 bases). The CDR3 has 13 residues. Trimming shortened V by 5 bases and J by 8 bases, and 12 bases separated the two germline ends. Germline lookup yields CDR1 MNHEY and CDR2 SVGAGI. The CDR3 protein is CASSHQTGEKLFF. The CDR3, as DNA: TGTGCCAGCAGTCATCAAACAGGGGAAAAACTGTTTTTT.

For the CDR3, the DNA is TGTGCCAGCAGCATGGGCCCGAACACCGGGGAGCTGTTTTTT. Its protein product is CASSMGPNTGELFF. The chain joins TRBV4-2 to TRBJ2-2; D not resolved. Trimming removed 5 bases from V and 0 bases from J, with 7 bases in between. The CDR3 contains 14 residues. The germline CDR1 and CDR2 sequences are LGHNA and YNFKEQ.

The V call is TRBV10-3, the J call TRBJ1-1; 9 nucleotides align to TRBD1. The CDR3 sequence is 13 residues long. V shed 5 bases and J 7 bases; nucleotides not matched to a gene: 5. The germline CDR1 and CDR2 sequences are ENHRY and SYGVKD. CDR3 coding DNA: TGTGCCATCAGTATGGGGGGACAGGGTGAAGCTTTCTTT. It yields the protein CAISMGGQGEAFF.

This sequence joins TRBV4-1 and TRBJ2-5; 10 bases are a match to TRBD2. With V trimmed by 4 bases and J by 4 bases, 6 bases remained unmatched. The CDR3 contains 15 residues. Germline CDR1 MGHRA, CDR2 YSYEKL. The DNA of the CDR3 is TGCGCCAGCAGCCCCTCTAGCGGGAGACTAGAGACCCAGTACTTC. This codes for CASSPSSGRLETQYF.

The chain has TRBV5-4 and TRBJ1-1; 9 nucleotides align to TRBD1. The germline V gene has CDR1 SGHNT and CDR2 YYREEE (reference sequence). The CDR3 totals 15 residues. V gave up 5 bases and J gave up 1 base; unmatched junction bases: 6. The CDR3 here is CASSPGTGSNTEAFF. CDR3 DNA sequence: TGTGCCAGCAGTCCCGGGACAGGGTCGAACACTGAAGCTTTCTTT. Together with reference TRBV5-4 and TRBJ1-1, the CDR3 gives the full variable domain: ETGVTQSPTHLIKTRGQQVTLRCSSQSGHNTVSWYQQALGQGPQFIFQYYREEENGRGNFPPRFSGLQFPNYSSELNVNALELDDSALYLCASSPGTGSNTEAFFGQGTRLTVV.

The chain employs TRBV30 and TRBJ1-3; no clear D gene. The germline gives CDR1 GTSNPN, CDR2 SVGIG (reference sequence). V was clipped by 3 bases and J by 0 bases, with 9 bases between them. This CDR3 has 14 residues. CDR3: CAWSQGVSGNTIYF. The DNA of the CDR3 is TGTGCCTGGAGCCAAGGAGTCTCTGGAAACACCATATATTTT.